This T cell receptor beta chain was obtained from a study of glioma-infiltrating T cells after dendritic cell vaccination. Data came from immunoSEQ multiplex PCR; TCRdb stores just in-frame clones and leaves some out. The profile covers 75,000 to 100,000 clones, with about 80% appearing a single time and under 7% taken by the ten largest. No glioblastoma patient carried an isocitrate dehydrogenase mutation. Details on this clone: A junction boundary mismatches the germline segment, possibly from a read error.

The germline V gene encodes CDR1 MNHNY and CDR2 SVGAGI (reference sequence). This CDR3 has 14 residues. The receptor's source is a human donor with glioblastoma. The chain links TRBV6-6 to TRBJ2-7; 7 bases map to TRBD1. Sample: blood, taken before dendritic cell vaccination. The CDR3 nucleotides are TGTGCCAGCAGCCCAACGGGACAGTTCTACGAGCAGTGCTTC. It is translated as CASSPTGQFYEQCF.